Sequencing of this T cell receptor beta chain was carried out in a study of cytomegalovirus exposure and HLA in healthy donors. As for the study in general: According to later analysis, the same platform produced the 120 validation and 666 first-cohort repertoires.

Data came from immunoSEQ multiplex PCR; TCRdb stores just in-frame clones and leaves some out. This table holds about 150,000 clones, about 86% found once. Separate from the approximately 670-subject first cohort was the approximately 130-subject validation cohort, to which the donors belonged. This CDR3 is built from 15 residues. Trimming left V 1 base short and J 0 bases short, with 9 bases between. Germline lookup yields CDR1 SGHDN and CDR2 FVKESK. Findings and limits, study-wide: A classifier reportedly called cytomegalovirus status with high sensitivity and specificity. Subsequent analysis showed first-cohort TCR clusters tending to co-occur in some 120 validation repertoires.

Details on this clone: Its antigen remains unidentified. At the DNA level, this CDR3 is encoded by other sequences in the same sample as well.

The TCR was taken from a human donor in good health. The sequenced sample consisted of PBMCs. The V call is TRBV14, the J call TRBJ1-1, with D possibly TRBD1 on 5 matching bases. This chain's CDR3 is CASSQGGALNTEAFF. The CDR3 nucleotides are TGTGCCAGCAGCCAAGGGGGCGCCCTGAACACTGAAGCTTTCTTT.